This T cell receptor (beta chain) was captured in a study of cytomegalovirus exposure and HLA in healthy donors. Study-wide points: Under in vitro conditions, a few CMV-associated chains were confirmed as specific for CMV antigens. Later analysis showed most CMV-associated TCR beta chains appearing HLA-restricted. Listed as cytomegalovirus-associated were 150 or so TCR beta chains.

Germline loops: CDR1 SGHDT, CDR2 YYEEEE. Trimming at V came to 8 bases and at J to 3 bases, leaving 10 bases not matched to a gene. The CDR3 contains 14 residues. This clone was counted only a few times. Its antigen remains unknown. Primers for the PCR totalled 60 Vbeta and 13 Jbeta. The assay was immunoSEQ multiplex PCR, and TCRdb's table has in-frame clones only and misses some. The data show roughly 190,000 clones, about 10% seen once. The source of this sequence is a woman aged 25 to 45 in good health and CMV-seropositive. Specimen: PBMCs. This sequence joins TRBV5-6 and TRBJ2-7; 8 bases fit TRBD1. The CDR3 coding sequence is TGTGCCAGTCAGAGGACAGGGCTCAGCTACGAGCAGTACTTC. Its protein product is CASQRTGLSYEQYF.